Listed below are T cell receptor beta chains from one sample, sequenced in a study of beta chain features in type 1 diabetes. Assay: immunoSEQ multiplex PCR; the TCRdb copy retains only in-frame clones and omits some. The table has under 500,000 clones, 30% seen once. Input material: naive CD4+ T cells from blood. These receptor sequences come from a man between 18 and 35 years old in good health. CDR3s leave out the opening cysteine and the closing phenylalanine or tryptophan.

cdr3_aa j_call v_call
ASMEGANEQF TRBJ2-1 TRBV2
AWDLGLAGGNEQF TRBJ2-1 TRBV30
ASSTTARNTEAF TRBJ1-1 TRBV28
ASSPGLAGGVETQY TRBJ2-5 TRBV7-9
ASRKPGQGSYEQY TRBJ2-7 TRBV28
ASSEAWGWTEAF TRBJ1-1 TRBV2
AWSQGAYEQY . TRBV30
SAGLAGGRNEQF TRBJ2-1 TRBV29-1
ASSRPGGRRSEQY TRBJ2-7 TRBV7-2
ASTAGGETQY TRBJ2-5 TRBV2
ASSEFGRSYEQY TRBJ2-7 TRBV2
ASSEHANEQF TRBJ2-1 TRBV6-1
ASSLSTGRAN TRBJ2-5 TRBV5-4
ASSLPGTGTQY TRBJ2-5 TRBV5-1
ASSFAGVGTDTQY TRBJ2-3 TRBV27
ASSLIEGAYEQY TRBJ2-7 TRBV5-1
ASSPIRTTDSKNIQY TRBJ2-4 TRBV7-9
SASPGGGSNEQF TRBJ2-1 TRBV29-1
ASSPDLAKNIQY TRBJ2-4 TRBV18
AIRDFSGWYHNEQF TRBJ2-1 TRBV10-3
ASSQDTRTSGNGELF TRBJ2-2 TRBV4-2
ASSSTGAYNEQF TRBJ2-1 TRBV28